The clone carrying this TCR beta chain was found many times. No antigen is known for it. Germline-derived CDR1 and CDR2 are LNHDA and SQIVND (reference sequence). This CDR3 is built from 14 residues. V dropped 5 bases and J dropped 4; count of bases not matched to a gene: 4. A single record per CDR3 protein comes from TCRdb applying MiXCR to the 5' RACE reads. The table has roughly 150,000 distinct CDR3 sequences, around 7% seen once. The data derive from a study of T cells after yellow fever vaccination. Findings of the study overall: Bulk-population clonotypes that are abundant could appear as contaminants in FACS-sorted repertoires.

The origin of this receptor is a man aged 18 to 29 who received the YFV17D yellow fever vaccine. The sequencing used CD4+ T cells sorted from PBMCs, collected 5 days after the first yellow fever vaccination. This sequence joins TRBV19 and TRBJ1-5; 8 bases are shared with TRBD1. CDR3 nucleotide sequence: TGTGCCAGTAGTCGGGACAGGTTTAATCAGCCCCAGCATTTT. Its protein is CASSRDRFNQPQHF.